The 2 T cell receptor beta chains given below trace back to one sample, sequenced in a study of identical twins. TCRdb independently ran MiXCR on the 5' RACE reads; one entry per CDR3 protein. Among more than 400,000 distinct CDR3 sequences listed, about 16% were seen once. These data also featured in a second study, about yellow fever vaccine responses in identical twins.

Sequencing used CD4+ T cells sorted from blood. These receptors were taken from a woman younger than 30 in good health.

J is TRBJ2-1 and V is TRBV12-3 or TRBV12-4; 9 bases are a match to TRBD2. After removal of 7 bases from V and 4 bases from J, the junction contained 8 bases not matched to a gene. There are 15 residues in the CDR3. CDR3 bases: TGTGCCAGCAAAGCCGGGGCGGGAGGGTACAATGAGCAGTTCTTC. Its protein is CASKAGAGGYNEQFF.

The J gene is TRBJ2-3, the V gene TRBV3-1; D is perhaps TRBD1 or TRBD2 (5 bases each). The CDR3 runs 15 residues. CDR1 is LGHDT, CDR2 YNNKEL, per germline (reference sequence). Trimming removed 0 bases from V and 7 bases from J, with 14 bases in between. The CDR3, as DNA: TGTGCCAGCAGCCAAGATGCCGGGGCATGGAATACGCAGTATTTT. The encoded protein is CASSQDAGAWNTQYF.